The rows below give T cell receptor beta chains drawn from one sample of a study of cytomegalovirus exposure and HLA in healthy donors. Assay used: immunoSEQ multiplex PCR; TCRdb lists only in-frame clones, some missing. This table has about 200,000 clones, 79% appearing once. Material for sequencing was PBMCs. All receptors derive from a man aged 45-65 years in good health and CMV-seronegative. Both conserved end residues are part of each CDR3. A D gene is named only where the DNA matches it firmly. Not all rows give a size; the values are once, few, many and, for expanded clones, a class.

TRBD1	once	TRBJ1-2	TRBV19	CASRGPGQGTIGYTF	TGTGCCAGTAGAGGTCCGGGACAGGGGACTATTGGCTACACCTTC
TRBD1	NA	TRBJ1-1	TRBV6-1	CASSASYRGDTEAFF	TGTGCCAGCAGTGCGAGTTACAGGGGGGACACTGAAGCTTTCTTT
NA	few	TRBJ1-2	TRBV7-6	CASSLAGEGDYGYTF	TGTGCCAGCAGCTTAGCCGGGGAGGGGGACTATGGCTACACCTTC
NA	NA	TRBJ1-1	TRBV21-1	CASTEGYSEAFF	TGTGCCAGCACGGAGGGATACTCTGAAGCTTTCTTT
NA	few	TRBJ2-2	TRBV11-2	CASKLSGNTGELFF	TGTGCCAGCAAACTCAGCGGAAACACCGGGGAGCTGTTTTTT
NA	NA	TRBJ2-1	TRBV19	CASSIVGRPTYNEQFF	TGTGCCAGTAGTATAGTAGGGAGGCCCACCTACAATGAGCAGTTCTTC
NA	NA	TRBJ1-1	TRBV5-1	CASSFWTVTEAFF	TGCGCCAGCAGCTTCTGGACAGTTACTGAAGCTTTCTTT
TRBD1	NA	TRBJ2-1	TRBV5-6	CASSSLGQVQNEQFF	TGTGCCAGCAGCTCCCTGGGACAGGTCCAAAATGAGCAGTTCTTC
TRBD2	NA	TRBJ2-7	TRBV13	CASSSPTSSTYEQYF	TGTGCCAGCAGCTCTCCGACTAGCTCAACCTACGAGCAGTACTTC
TRBD1	NA	TRBJ2-3	TRBV5-8	CASSLATGTETDTQYF	TGTGCCAGCAGCTTGGCGACCGGGACAGAAACAGATACGCAGTATTTT
TRBD1	few	TRBJ2-1	TRBV2	CASRRDRNSYNEQFF	TGTGCCAGCAGAAGGGACAGGAACTCCTACAATGAGCAGTTCTTC
TRBD2	NA	TRBJ2-7	TRBV5-1	CASSLVAGANEQYF	TGCGCCAGCAGCTTGGTTGCGGGAGCGAACGAGCAGTACTTC
NA	once	TRBJ2-1	TRBV4-2	CASSQDGYNEQFF	TGTGCCAGCAGCCAAGACGGTTACAATGAGCAGTTCTTC
NA	NA	TRBJ2-1	TRBV9	CASSPQGSVNNEQFF	TGTGCCAGCAGCCCTCAGGGGTCAGTAAACAATGAGCAGTTCTTC
TRBD1	NA	TRBJ2-5	TRBV7-2	CASSSTGGGGETQYF	TGTGCCAGCAGCTCGACAGGGGGTGGGGGAGAGACCCAGTACTTC
NA	NA	TRBJ1-2	TRBV27	CASSPQGPGPYGYTF	TGTGCCAGCAGTCCCCAGGGTCCCGGCCCTTATGGCTACACCTTC
NA	NA	TRBJ2-7	TRBV15	CATRETTKYEQYF	TGTGCCACCAGAGAAACAACCAAATACGAGCAGTACTTC
NA	NA	TRBJ2-3	TRBV29-1	CSVQGLTDTQYF	TGCAGCGTTCAGGGACTCACAGATACGCAGTATTTT
NA	NA	TRBJ1-1	TRBV28	CASLTGRLEAFF	TGTGCCAGCCTAACAGGGAGACTTGAAGCTTTCTTT
NA	NA	TRBJ2-7	TRBV25-1	CASSDLYEQYF	TGTGCCAGTAGTGACTTGTACGAGCAGTACTTC
NA	NA	TRBJ1-5	TRBV19	CASSSGSVNQPQHF	TGTGCCAGTAGTTCAGGGTCAGTCAATCAGCCCCAGCATTTT
TRBD1	NA	TRBJ1-5	TRBV7-9	CASSLDRGDQPQHF	TGTGCCAGCAGCCTCGACAGGGGGGATCAGCCCCAGCATTTT
NA	once	TRBJ1-1	TRBV28	CASSLIGSGVGNTEAFF	TGTGCCAGCAGTTTAATTGGGTCAGGGGTCGGGAACACTGAAGCTTTCTTT
TRBD2	NA	TRBJ2-3	TRBV30	CAWSRLAGSTDTQYF	TGTGCCTGGTCACGACTAGCGGGAAGCACAGATACGCAGTATTTT
TRBD1	NA	TRBJ1-5	TRBV7-9	CASSRGQAYNQPQHF	TGTGCCAGCAGCCGGGGACAGGCCTACAATCAGCCCCAGCATTTT
NA	NA	TRBJ2-7	TRBV28	CASSPPGSASVWKQYF	TGTGCCAGCAGTCCCCCAGGGTCCGCTAGCGTATGGAAGCAGTACTTC